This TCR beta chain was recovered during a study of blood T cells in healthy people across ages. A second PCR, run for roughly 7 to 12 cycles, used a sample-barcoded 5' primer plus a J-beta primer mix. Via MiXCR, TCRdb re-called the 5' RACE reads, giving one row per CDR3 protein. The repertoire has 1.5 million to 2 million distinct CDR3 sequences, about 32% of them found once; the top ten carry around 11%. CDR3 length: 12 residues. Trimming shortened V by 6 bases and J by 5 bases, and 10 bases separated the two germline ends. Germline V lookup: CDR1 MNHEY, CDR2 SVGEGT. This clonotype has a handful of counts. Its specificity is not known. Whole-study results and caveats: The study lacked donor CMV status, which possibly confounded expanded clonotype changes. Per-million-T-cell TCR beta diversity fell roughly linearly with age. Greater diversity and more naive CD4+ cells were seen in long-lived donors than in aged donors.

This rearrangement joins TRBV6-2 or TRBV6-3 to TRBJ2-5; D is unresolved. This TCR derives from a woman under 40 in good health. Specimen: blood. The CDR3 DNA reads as TGTGCCAGCAGCGACGGTCCGGAGACCCAGTACTTC. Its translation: CASSDGPETQYF.